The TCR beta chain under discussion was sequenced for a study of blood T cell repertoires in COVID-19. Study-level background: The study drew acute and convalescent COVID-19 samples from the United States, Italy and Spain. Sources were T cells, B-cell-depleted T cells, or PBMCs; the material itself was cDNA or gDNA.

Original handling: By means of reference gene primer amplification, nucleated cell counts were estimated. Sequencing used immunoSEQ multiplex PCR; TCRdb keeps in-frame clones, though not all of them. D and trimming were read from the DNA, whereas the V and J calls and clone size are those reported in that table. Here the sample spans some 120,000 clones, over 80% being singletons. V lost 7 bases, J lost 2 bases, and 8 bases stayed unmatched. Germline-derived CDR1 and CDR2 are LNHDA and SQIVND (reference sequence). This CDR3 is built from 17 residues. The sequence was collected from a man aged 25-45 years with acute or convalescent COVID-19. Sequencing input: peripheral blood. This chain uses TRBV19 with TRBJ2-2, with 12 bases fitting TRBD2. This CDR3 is CASKRASGGVNTGELFF. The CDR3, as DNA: TGTGCCAGTAAACGGGCTAGCGGGGGGGTAAACACCGGGGAGCTGTTTTTT.